Listed here is a single T cell receptor beta chain. This clone was observed once. Its antigen has not been determined. There are no base qualities to consult, and no much larger clone falls within one base. These data originate in a study of cytomegalovirus exposure and HLA in healthy donors (dated by TCRdb to about 2017). General notes on the study: An earlier analysis of about 560 of the donors reported about 260 Gb of sequence data and 90 million to 120 million unique TCR beta sequences obtained from roughly 180 million T cells. An early release covering some 640 HLA-typed donors comprised about 290 gigabases of sequencing data and around 80 million unique TCR sequences. Among the approximately 400 genotyped donors, approximately 81% belonged to the genetic ancestry cluster associated with self-reported Caucasian donors. The study was designed to test whether signatures of past pathogen exposure could be identified by cataloging public T cell receptors. The study used immunosequencing to profile the T cell repertoires of several hundred subjects and linked those repertoires to cytomegalovirus serostatus. A separate validation cohort of 100 to 150 different subjects was used in addition to the approximately 700-subject first cohort. To predict cytomegalovirus infection status, the study brought together high-throughput TCR immunosequencing, statistical association of individual TCRs with disease status, and machine learning. A later analysis re-examined previously published TCR beta repertoires from 610 or so donors and added high-resolution HLA genotyping to investigate patterns of TCR occurrence. Rather than drawing on any new phenotypic data, the later analysis identified candidate immune exposures from TCR beta sequences and the way those sequences occurred across donors. In an earlier analysis of 587 of the donors, high-throughput TCR beta sequencing was used to judge whether each TCR beta V gene segment behaved as functional or pseudogenic. Donor age, sex, ethnicity and CMV serostatus were compiled alongside the repertoire data. In a later genetic analysis, genome-wide SNP genotypes for about three fifths of the roughly 670 donors were used, and that subset was treated as a discovery cohort. All discovery cohort repertoires had been generated using a single sequencing platform. HLA typing included class I and class II loci at four-digit resolution. Typing coverage differed by locus: A, B, C, DRB1 and DQB1 were typed in about 629-630 donors, DQA1 in approximately 520, DPA1 in 600 to 610, and DPB1 in approximately 450. About five DR-DQ haplotypes were treated as single units for association and clustering because of strong linkage in the cohort. Across 398 genotyped donors of the cohort, an average of roughly 230,000 unique TCR beta nucleotide sequences per donor were sequenced, and roughly 17% of those sequences were non-productive. Paper-wide results and their limitations: Compared with the approximately 700-donor mean, donors in an Asian-associated ancestry cluster had fewer N-insertions in productive TCRs, according to a later genetic analysis. Some IMGT-functional V segments, including TRBV6-2 and TRBV6-3, could not be distinguished by the 87-base-pair reads and were therefore excluded. In a later analysis, HLA-associated TCR beta chains showed more clonal expansion and lower generation probabilities than non-associated chains that were equally common. In a later analysis, most CMV-associated TCR beta chains were found to appear HLA-restricted, with HLA associations seemingly driven largely by CMV exposure. The only immune exposure information available for the cohort was CMV serostatus. Three of the identified cytomegalovirus-associated TCR beta chains were confirmed in vitro to be specific for cytomegalovirus antigens. A later analysis associated about 17,000 TCR beta sequences with specific HLA alleles at a false discovery rate of 0.05. Because counts were too low, roughly 17 rarely observed V segments, including chromosome 9 orphons, were left out of the earlier analysis of 587 of the donors. The study listed 150 to 200 TCR beta chains as associated with cytomegalovirus. While some public TCRs were present in many individuals, most TCR sequences turned up only very rarely across donors. Correlated functional status among segregating V segments might reflect linkage disequilibrium, but an unknown experimental factor could not be ruled out. In a later analysis, several top co-occurrence clusters were reported to appear linked to parvovirus B19, influenza, CMV and Epstein-Barr virus. Sequencing depth was assumed to be roughly uniform across donors in the presence/absence analyses, though that assumption may not hold. HLA typing was unavailable for some donors at each locus, so association tests used only the typed subset. According to a later analysis, TCR association rates differed among HLA loci, with DRB1 alleles showing the most associated TCRs and HLA-C alleles showing the fewest. An association between a missense DCLRE1C variant and V-gene and J-gene trimming of TCR beta chains was found in a later genetic analysis and replicated in an independent cohort. An earlier analysis of some 590 of the donors showed that most TCR beta V segments appeared in productive rearrangements either about 87% or about 30% of the time, which broadly matched IMGT annotations. A further reported finding was that TCR beta sequences accurately predicted the HLA-A and HLA-B alleles for most subjects in the first cohort. The classifier was reported to diagnose cytomegalovirus status with high specificity and sensitivity in both the original cohort and the validation cohort. Assigning TCR associations to individual alleles was difficult when HLA alleles, especially DR and DQ, strongly co-occurred. In this cohort, only TCR beta chains were sequenced, and detectable features were limited by the absence of alpha or paired-chain data. A cluster of highly shared sequence variants was judged likely to be a technical artifact of the sequencing pipeline. According to the authors, the approach could potentially be generalized to other disease states and immunological phenotypes.

V lost 5 bases and J lost 0 bases; the stretch between them is 17 bases long. For CDR1 and CDR2, the germline V gene lists SGDLS and YYNGEE. From the cysteine up to the phenylalanine, the CDR3 has a length of 17 residues. The DNA shown is the 51-base CDR3, in frame from base 1. Library prep was done by the immunoSEQ multiplex PCR assay. A mixture of 60 forward primers for TCR Vbeta segments and 13 reverse primers for TCR Jbeta segments was used in the multiplex PCR. A multiplex PCR assay on genomic DNA amplified the CDR3 region of rearranged TCR beta genes. The amplified TCR beta libraries were sequenced on the Illumina HiSeq System as 87-base-pair reads. The study's processing was this. Across the 640 or so repertoires, a later analysis counted some 81 million unique TCR beta chains, roughly 11 million of which were shared by at least two donors. To remove PCR and sequencing errors, raw reads were error-corrected and collapsed into unique sequences using a nearest-neighbor algorithm that merged closely related sequences. To assign V, D and J gene segments, CDR3 sequences were aligned to IMGT reference sequences. For a sequence to be retained, a match of at least six nucleotides was required to both a V gene segment and a J gene segment. A rearrangement was called productive if the CDR3 had no stop codons and remained in frame with V and J, and every other rearrangement was called non-productive. Following IMGT convention, CDR3 was defined as the stretch from the second conserved V-encoded cysteine to the conserved J-encoded phenylalanine. In an earlier analysis of around 640 of the donors, sequences lacking an unambiguous match to a single V gene segment were excluded. In an earlier analysis of some 590 of the donors, V segments were called functional above 56.7% productive rearrangements and were called segregating when the between-donor standard deviation exceeded 5%. A statistical classification framework was built to diagnose cytomegalovirus status from the catalog of TCR beta chain sequences. In a later analysis, V and J genes were assigned by comparing TCR nucleotide sequences against IMGT/GENE-DB human TR gene sequences. The TCRdist pipeline was used in a later analysis to assign CDR3 sequences and most-parsimonious VDJ recombination scenarios. In a later analysis, each TCR beta chain was defined by its CDR3 amino acid sequence together with its V-gene family, and reads lacking a unique V-gene family were excluded. As a way to deal with suspected cross-contamination and a sequencing artifact, a later analysis dropped hundreds of nucleotide sequences that were highly shared and had low generation probability. A later analysis calculated a clonal expansion index for each public chain from normalized within-repertoire ranks of inferred template counts. In a later analysis, generation probabilities were computed using a VDJ recombination model fitted to out-of-frame rearrangements, and the results were checked against IGoR. In a later analysis, hypergeometric tests were used to score TCR-TCR, TCR-HLA and TCR-CMV co-occurrence, with a repertoire-size bias correction applied to TCR pairs. In a later analysis, false discovery rates were estimated by permuting HLA or CMV assignments 20 times. In a later analysis, co-occurring TCRs were grouped using DBSCAN, with TCRdist sequence similarity added in when clustering inside HLA-allele-positive subsets. Repertoires with fewer than 30,000 or more than 120,000 public chains, plus five repertoires with anomalous nucleotide sharing, were excluded from co-occurrence clustering. In TCRdb, the immuneACCESS table is reduced to in-frame sequences with V and J assigned. These tables do not hold every clone; where another copy was compared, an unresolved V gene accounts for under half, and the others remain unexplained. D and trimming were read from the DNA, whereas the V and J calls and clone size are those reported in that table. The sample data list 150,000 to 200,000 clones, and 80% of these were observed just once. The top ten clones comprise about 1% of the sample.

The cohort was made up of hundreds of healthy bone marrow donors. At the time of sampling, every cohort member was nominally healthy, though immune exposures that went unrecorded were likely present. The donor tested CMV seronegative and was one of the 352 seronegative cohort members. Each donor provided a peripheral blood sample, and peripheral blood mononuclear cells were used for TCR beta sequencing. Genomic DNA was extracted from the blood cell samples with the Qiagen DNeasy Blood Extraction Kit. The source material was PBMCs. This clonotype originated in a woman aged 40 to 50 in good health and CMV-seronegative. Rearrangement joined TRBV9 to TRBJ1-4; TRBD1 might be the D gene, on 6 matching bases. The sequenced DNA is TGTGCCAGCAGTGGGGACCGGGACACCTCAACTAATGAAAAACTGTTTTTT. Translated, this gives CASSGDRDTSTNEKLFF.